This TCR beta chain was recovered during a study of cytomegalovirus exposure and HLA in healthy donors. Whole-study context: An earlier analysis identified 110 million or so unique TCR beta sequences in 150 million to 200 million T cells.

Concerning this clone: Antigen unknown.

The CDR3 runs to 16 residues. CDR1 is SGHRS and CDR2 is YFSETQ in the germline V gene. V shed 4 bases, J shed 5 bases, and the junction held 6 bases outside the gene matches. Both 60 Vbeta primers and 13 Jbeta primers went into the PCR. The repertoire was sequenced with immunoSEQ multiplex PCR; TCRdb's copy has only in-frame clones and lacks some. The sample lists over 200,000 clones; more than 85% were seen once. Study conclusions and caveats: Most of the CMV-associated TCR beta chains (in a later analysis) appeared to be HLA-restricted. Across HLA loci, a later analysis found differing TCR association rates, with DRB1 most and HLA-C fewest.

Sequenced sample: PBMCs. This rearrangement joins TRBV5-1 to TRBJ2-1, with 13 bases fitting TRBD2. This receptor was taken from a young woman in good health and CMV-seronegative. The CDR3 sequence: CASSPQLAGGNNEQFF. Written as DNA, the CDR3 is TGCGCCAGCAGCCCCCAACTAGCGGGGGGGAACAATGAGCAGTTCTTC.